One sample yielded the 28 T cell receptor beta chains listed below, sequenced in a study of blood T cell repertoires in COVID-19 (dated by TCRdb to 2018 to 2020). Receptor amplification or capture employed the immunoSEQ multiplex PCR assay. TCRdb's version of the immuneACCESS table is confined to in-frame rearrangements and falls short of the full clone set. An unresolved V gene accounts for under half of the shortfall where checked; the remainder is of unknown origin. Counted in this sample were 100,000 to 150,000 clones; about 86% of them appeared once. The top ten hold approximately 2% of the sample. The sample taken for sequencing was peripheral blood. All receptors derive from a woman aged 50 to 60 with acute or convalescent COVID-19.

This chain links TRBV7-9 with TRBJ1-1; 12 nucleotides match TRBD1. The J segment lost 4 bases and the V segment lost 5 bases, leaving 5 bases of the junction unmatched. The CDR3 contains 15 residues. Germline CDR1 and CDR2: SEHNR and FQNEAQ (reference sequence). The CDR3 nucleotides read TGTGCCAGCAGCCCCGGGACAGGGGGCTTCACTGAAGCTTTCTTT. It codes for CASSPGTGGFTEAFF.

The V and J genes are TRBV5-6 and TRBJ1-1; D ambiguous. The V end was cut by 0 bases, the J end by 8 bases, with 23 bases between. CDR3 length: 17 amino acids. Germline V lookup: CDR1 SGHDT, CDR2 YYEEEE. The CDR3 DNA reads as TGTGCCAGCAGCTTGGGCCTTGCCGGACCCCCTAGCCCCGAAGCTTTCTTT. Encoded protein: CASSLGLAGPPSPEAFF.

V usage is TRBV6-5 and J usage is TRBJ2-1; 11 bases are a match to TRBD2. In germline, CDR1 is MNHEY, CDR2 SVGAGI. The CDR3 loop spans 15 amino acids. After removal of 7 bases from V and 7 bases from J, the junction contained 9 bases not matched to a gene. CDR3: CASTPTSGSYNEQFF. CDR3 DNA: TGTGCCAGCACCCCCACTAGCGGGAGTTATAATGAGCAGTTCTTC.

The chain recombines TRBV6-2 or TRBV6-3 with TRBJ2-5; D gene uncertain. Germline-derived CDR1 and CDR2 are MNHEY and SVGEGT. The CDR3 has 14 residues. The V gene lost 2 bases and the J gene lost 2 bases, with 9 bases spanning the gap. CDR3: CASSYRLLQETQYF. CDR3 nucleotide sequence: TGTGCCAGCAGTTACCGACTTTTACAAGAGACCCAGTACTTC.

This clone was seen a few times. The J gene is TRBJ2-7, the V gene TRBV7-2; 8 bases line up with TRBD2. Per the germline V gene, CDR1 is SGHTA and CDR2 is FQGNSA. The CDR3 sequence is 14 residues long. V lost 1 base to trimming and J lost 9 bases; unmatched junction nucleotides: 8. The CDR3 is CASSLGSGSRVQYF. CDR3 bases: TGTGCCAGCAGCTTAGGGAGCGGGAGCAGAGTGCAGTACTTC.

The chain recombines TRBV19 with TRBJ1-4; 10 bases map to TRBD1. V dropped 10 bases and J dropped 6; count of bases not matched to a gene: 17. Germline V gene data show CDR1 as LNHDA and CDR2 as SQIVND (reference sequence). The CDR3 is 17 residues long. The chain's CDR3 is CATSRDRGLSKHEKLFF. For the CDR3, the DNA is TGTGCCACCTCTAGGGACAGGGGATTGAGTAAGCATGAAAAACTGTTTTTT.

The chain links TRBV3-1 (or the pseudogene TRBV3-2) to TRBJ2-4; TRBD2 agrees at 14 bases. CDR3 length: 19 amino acids. Germline CDR1 reads LGHDT; CDR2 reads YNNKEL (reference sequence). Losses at the gene ends were 1 base for V and 1 base for J; bases not matched to a gene: 6. Written as DNA, the CDR3 is TGTGCCAGCAGCCAAGTGACTAGCGGGGGGGCCAAGGCCAAAAACATTCAGTACTTC. Its protein is CASSQVTSGGAKAKNIQYF.

The chain joins TRBV6-1 to TRBJ2-3; 8 bases map to TRBD1. Germline trimming cut 3 bases from V and 6 bases from J; bases unmatched to any gene: 11. The CDR3 spans 16 residues. Germline lookup yields CDR1 MNHNS and CDR2 SASEGT. The CDR3 DNA is TGTGCCAGCAGTGATGTTCGGCCAGGGGGCCCCGATACGCAGTATTTT. This sequence encodes CASSDVRPGGPDTQYF.

The chain combines TRBV29-1 with TRBJ2-3, with 9 bases matching TRBD1. The CDR3 sequence is 13 residues long. CDR1 is SQVTM and CDR2 is ANQGSEA in the germline V gene. V was clipped by 4 bases and J by 5 bases; unmatched bases: 4. This CDR3 reads CSVGDRAQDTQYF. CDR3 sequence (DNA): TGCAGCGTTGGGGACAGGGCGCAAGATACGCAGTATTTT.

The rearrangement uses TRBV24-1 and TRBJ2-5, with D perhaps TRBD1 (5 bases). Germline V gene sequence: CDR1 KGHDR, CDR2 SFDVKD. The CDR3 extends over 12 amino acids. Trimming took 5 bases from V and 5 from J, leaving 8 bases between them. As DNA, the CDR3 is TGTGCCACCAGTGGGTCAGGGGAGACCCAGTACTTC. This codes for CATSGSGETQYF.

J is TRBJ2-2 and V is TRBV5-1, with D perhaps matching TRBD1 (6 bases). The CDR3 sequence is 16 residues long. The germline gives CDR1 SGHRS, CDR2 YFSETQ. Trimming took off 4 bases at V and 0 bases at J, with 13 bases between the two ends. The CDR3 region has the DNA TGCGCCAGCAGCCTCCTACAGGGTCCGAACACCGGGGAGCTGTTTTTT. As protein: CASSLLQGPNTGELFF.

This clone was found a few times. Written as DNA, the CDR3 is TGTGCCAGTAGTGTAACCAGGGTTGGTGGCTACACCTTC. Translation gives CASSVTRVGGYTF. This chain connects TRBV19 to TRBJ1-2; perhaps TRBD1 as D (5 bases). The V end was cut by 5 bases, the J end by 7 bases, with 14 bases between. Germline values: CDR1 LNHDA, CDR2 SQIVND (reference sequence). The CDR3 runs to 13 residues.

The CDR3 protein is CASSLSPGELFF. The CDR3 nucleotides read TGTGCCAGCAGCCTTTCTCCCGGGGAGCTGTTTTTT. This chain uses TRBV6-2 or TRBV6-3 with TRBJ2-2, with D unclear. CDR3 length equals 12 residues. CDR1 and CDR2 (germline): MNHEY, SVGEGT. Trimming took 6 bases from V and 6 from J, leaving 8 bases between them.

The V gene is TRBV19, the J gene TRBJ2-1; 14 nucleotides align to TRBD2. V lost 5 bases, J lost 10 bases, and 4 bases stayed unmatched. From germline, CDR1 is LNHDA and CDR2 SQIVND (reference sequence). The length of the CDR3 is 14 residues. The CDR3 nucleotides read TGTGCCAGTAGTCCTCGGACTAGCGGGAGGGAGCAGTTCTTC. Encoded protein: CASSPRTSGREQFF.

The gene calls are TRBV11-2 and TRBJ1-2, with D perhaps TRBD1 (6 bases). The CDR3 has 12 residues. Germline V lookup: CDR1 SGHAT, CDR2 FQNNGV. With 4 bases removed from V and 6 bases from J, the gap between germline ends came to 9 bases. The DNA for the CDR3 is TGTGCCAGCAGCTCGACAGGCAATGGCTACACCTTC. Its translation is CASSSTGNGYTF.

This chain joins TRBV4-1 and TRBJ1-6; no reliable D call. The CDR3 totals 12 residues. In germline, CDR1 is MGHRA, CDR2 YSYEKL. V gave up 0 bases and J gave up 10 bases, with 4 bases separating them. In nucleotides, the CDR3 is TGCGCCAGCAGCCAAGAGGGCTCACCCCTCCACTTT. This codes for CASSQEGSPLHF.

The chain joins TRBV30 to TRBJ1-1; D is possibly TRBD1 (6 bases). The CDR3 runs 12 residues. V was shortened by 6 bases and J by 3 bases, with 11 bases between the two germline ends. The germline gives CDR1 GTSNPN, CDR2 SVGIG (reference sequence). The CDR3, as DNA: TGTGCCTGTCCGGGACACTACACTGAAGCTTTCTTT. It yields the protein CACPGHYTEAFF. Full variable domain (remainder filled in from reference TRBV30 and TRBJ1-1): SQTIHQWPATLVQPVGSPLSLECTVEGTSNPNLYWYRQAAGRGLQLLFYSVGIGQISSEVPQNLSASRPQDRQFILSSKKLLLSDSGFYLCACPGHYTEAFFGQGTRLTVV.

The chain has TRBV19 and TRBJ2-1; 10 positions match TRBD2. The CDR3 is 17 residues long. Germline V lookup: CDR1 LNHDA, CDR2 SQIVND (reference sequence). The ends lost 3 bases at V and 2 bases at J; junction bases unmatched: 7. CDR3 bases: TGTGCCAGTAGTATCCAGTCGACTAGCGGGCCCTACAATGAGCAGTTCTTC. This encodes CASSIQSTSGPYNEQFF.

V usage is TRBV10-3 and J usage is TRBJ2-3; 12 bases line up with TRBD2. The V gene end was trimmed by 5 bases and the J gene end by 3 bases; junction bases not matched to a gene: 3. Looked up from germline, CDR1 is ENHRY and CDR2 is SYGVKD. The CDR3 length is 15 residues. The DNA for the CDR3 is TGTGCCATCAGTCTAGCGGGGGGGCCGACAGATACGCAGTATTTT. Residues: CAISLAGGPTDTQYF.

The J gene is TRBJ2-2, the V gene TRBV7-3, with 7 nucleotides matching TRBD2. Germline values: CDR1 SGHTA, CDR2 FQGTGA. The trim removed 1 base at V and 1 base at J, leaving 6 bases unmatched. The CDR3 is 17 amino acids. CDR3 residues: CASSLIGASGNTGELFF. DNA for the CDR3: TGTGCCAGCAGCTTAATCGGCGCTAGCGGGAACACCGGGGAGCTGTTTTTT.

V gene TRBV3-1 (or the pseudogene TRBV3-2) combines with J gene TRBJ1-4; TRBD1 aligns across 11 bases. Germline CDR1 LGHDT, CDR2 YNNKEL (reference sequence). Losses at the gene ends were 0 bases for V and 10 bases for J; bases not matched to a gene: 7. The CDR3 contains 16 residues. The CDR3 loop is CASSQDWDRGTGKLFF. The CDR3, as DNA: TGTGCCAGCAGCCAAGATTGGGACAGGGGGACTGGAAAACTGTTTTTT.

The chain recombines TRBV7-5 with TRBJ1-4; the D call of TRBD1 is as the table states it, not checked on the DNA. TRBV7-5 is a pseudogene segment. CDR3 length equals 16 residues. The CDR3 region has the DNA TGTGTCAGAAGCTACGACAGGGGGTCAACTAATGAAAAACTGTTTTTT. Protein sequence: CVRSYDRGSTNEKLFF.

This clone was counted a single time. The chain has TRBV5-6 and TRBJ2-1, with D possibly TRBD2 on 6 matching bases. Germline V gene data show CDR1 as SGHDT and CDR2 as YYEEEE. V lost 4 bases and J 0 bases, leaving 11 bases between the germline ends. The CDR3 covers 15 residues. The DNA of the CDR3 is TGTGCCAGCAGCCATCTAGCGAGCTCCTACAATGAGCAGTTCTTC. Translated, it gives CASSHLASSYNEQFF.

The J gene is TRBJ1-1, the V gene TRBV18; 7 bases map to TRBD1. The trim removed 6 bases at V and 0 bases at J, leaving 10 bases unmatched. CDR3 length: 16 amino acids. In germline, CDR1 is KGHSH, CDR2 LQKENI. The CDR3 spells CASSWGQSHMNTEAFF. The DNA of the CDR3 is TGTGCCAGCTCTTGGGGACAGTCCCACATGAACACTGAAGCTTTCTTT.

For the CDR3, the DNA is TGTGCCAGCAGCTTGGCCCTGCAACTAGATCGTTCCGGGGAGCTGTTTTTT. It encodes CASSLALQLDRSGELFF. The chain joins TRBV5-4 to TRBJ2-2; D perhaps matches TRBD2 (5 bases). Trimming stripped 0 bases from V and 6 bases from J, with 18 bases between. Germline CDR1 reads SGHNT; CDR2 reads YYREEE (reference sequence). CDR3 length: 17 amino acids.

The chain employs TRBV7-2 and TRBJ1-4; perhaps TRBD1 as D (5 bases). Germline-derived CDR1 and CDR2 are SGHTA and FQGNSA. The V end lost 1 base, the J end lost 4 bases, and 10 bases lay between the germline ends. The CDR3 runs to 15 residues. The CDR3 nucleotides are TGTGCCAGCAGCTTAGGCAGGGACTATAATGAAAAACTGTTTTTT. Translated: CASSLGRDYNEKLFF.

The gene calls are TRBV27 and TRBJ2-7; TRBD2 aligns across 14 bases. J lost 7 bases, V lost 4 bases, and 6 bases had no gene match. This CDR3 spans 15 amino acids. The germline V gene has CDR1 MNHEY and CDR2 SMNVEV (reference sequence). The CDR3 loop is CASSWGLAGVGEQYF. The CDR3 nucleotides are TGTGCCAGCAGTTGGGGACTAGCGGGAGTTGGAGAGCAGTACTTC.

The chain links TRBV6-2 or TRBV6-3 to TRBJ2-7, with D possibly TRBD2 on 5 matching bases. The CDR3 is 16 amino acids. With 2 bases removed from V and 7 bases from J, the gap between germline ends came to 21 bases. Germline CDR1 MNHEY, CDR2 SVGEGT. CDR3: CASSYTTLVTPREQYF. The CDR3 DNA is TGTGCCAGCAGTTACACCACACTAGTGACCCCGCGGGAGCAGTACTTC.